These 28 T cell receptor beta chains were sequenced from one sample in a study of early T cells in non-severe SARS-CoV-2 infection (dated by TCRdb to 2020 to 2022). Library preparation employed 5' RACE. TCRdb names NextSeq 500 as the instrument used. TCRdb trimmed the raw reads at Q25, called clones with MiXCR and kept productive beta chains. CDR3 protein duplicates are merged, each entry listing the most common genes and DNA. The sample profile shows approximately 76,000 distinct CDR3 sequences; about 12% of them were found once. Roughly 2.6% of the sample rests with the top ten. The sample taken for sequencing was whole blood. The receptors were gathered from an adult who was a healthcare worker with PCR-confirmed SARS-CoV-2 infection or an uninfected control (not recorded which).

This chain links TRBV30 with TRBJ1-1; 9 bases are shared with TRBD1. In germline, CDR1 is GTSNPN, CDR2 SVGIG (reference sequence). The CDR3 runs 14 residues. The V segment lost 1 base and the J segment 6 bases; nucleotides outside the gene matches: 6. The CDR3 bases are TGTGCCTGGAGTGGGCGGACAGGGGCCTCTGAAGCTTTCTTT. Translation gives CAWSGRTGASEAFF.

This sequence joins TRBV11-2 and TRBJ2-7, with 7 bases lining up with TRBD2. This CDR3 comprises 15 residues. Trimming removed 5 bases from V and 11 bases from J; junction bases left unmatched: 18. From germline, CDR1 is SGHAT and CDR2 FQNNGV. The CDR3 reads CASSPSTGTIYNEYF. The CDR3 DNA sequence: TGTGCCAGCAGCCCTAGCACCGGGACTATTTATAATGAGTACTTC.

The table lists this clonotype with many counts. J is TRBJ1-1 and V is TRBV11-2; D possibly corresponds to TRBD1 (5 bases). Germline loops: CDR1 SGHAT, CDR2 FQNNGV. Deletions cut 5 bases from V and 1 base from J, with 8 bases between. The CDR3 covers 13 residues. The CDR3 sequence is CASSPGTNTEAFF. The CDR3 nucleotides are TGTGCCAGCAGCCCAGGGACGAACACTGAAGCTTTCTTT.

This clonotype was seen more than once but under ten times. This chain uses TRBV12-3 or TRBV12-4 with TRBJ2-1, with TRBD2 matching over 11 bases. Germline trimming cut 6 bases from V and 1 base from J; bases unmatched to any gene: 8. This CDR3 comprises 17 residues. The CDR3 is CASRHSSGRLSYNEQFF. CDR3 nucleotide sequence: TGTGCCAGCAGACACTCTAGCGGGAGGCTATCCTACAATGAGCAGTTCTTC.

This chain connects TRBV12-3 or TRBV12-4 to TRBJ1-6; D is perhaps TRBD1 (5 bases). With 6 bases removed from V and 7 bases from J, the gap between germline ends came to 16 bases. The CDR3 is 15 residues long. The CDR3 region is CASRGDGGANSPLHF. CDR3 in DNA: TGTGCCAGCAGGGGGGACGGAGGGGCCAATTCACCCCTCCACTTT.

The table lists this clonotype with many counts. This chain links TRBV5-1 with TRBJ1-4; 8 bases line up with TRBD1. The length of the CDR3 is 14 residues. In germline, CDR1 is SGHRS, CDR2 YFSETQ. Unmatched junction bases numbered 6, after V lost 7 bases and J lost 4 bases. CDR3 in DNA: TGCGCCAGCGCCCCGGGACAGGTTAATGAAAAACTGTTTTTT. Protein product: CASAPGQVNEKLFF.

The J gene is TRBJ2-7, the V gene TRBV9; weak D call: TRBD2 (6 bases). Trimming pared 3 bases from V and 5 bases from J, leaving 15 bases between. The CDR3 sequence is 14 residues long. Germline lookup yields CDR1 SGDLS and CDR2 YYNGEE. In DNA, the CDR3 is TGTGCCAGCAGCGCCGGGGGTTACGGCGACGAGCAGTACTTC. Translating gives CASSAGGYGDEQYF.

The sample holds a few counts of this clonotype. J is TRBJ2-3 and V is TRBV11-2, with TRBD1 identical over 9 bases. CDR1 and CDR2 (germline): SGHAT, FQNNGV. The CDR3 totals 13 residues. V shed 5 bases and J 5 bases; nucleotides not matched to a gene: 2. The chain's CDR3 is CASSGDREDTQYF. The CDR3 DNA reads as TGTGCCAGCAGCGGGGACAGGGAAGATACGCAGTATTTT.

The chain employs TRBV7-9 and TRBJ1-1; D possibly corresponds to TRBD1 (6 bases). The CDR3 runs 14 residues. V was clipped by 1 base and J by 5 bases, with 11 bases between them. Germline values: CDR1 SEHNR, CDR2 FQNEAQ (reference sequence). The DNA of the CDR3 is TGTGCCAGCAGCTTAGGCAGGGGCTGGACTGAAGCTTTCTTT. This codes for CASSLGRGWTEAFF.

The table lists this clonotype with many counts. The chain carries TRBV5-1 and TRBJ1-2; D is perhaps TRBD1 (6 bases). Germline V gene lookup returns CDR1 SGHRS and CDR2 YFSETQ. The CDR3 covers 12 residues. Trimming shortened V by 5 bases and J by 3 bases, and 8 bases separated the two germline ends. CDR3 sequence reads: CASSGGHYGYTF. CDR3 DNA: TGCGCCAGCAGTGGGGGCCACTATGGCTACACCTTC.

This clonotype was seen many times. This chain links TRBV24-1 with TRBJ2-3; D remains unclear. This CDR3 has 17 residues. V dropped 2 bases and J dropped 1 base, with 15 bases sitting between them. Germline loops: CDR1 KGHDR, CDR2 SFDVKD. The CDR3 protein is CATSDWGGSEGTDTQYF. The CDR3 nucleotides read TGTGCCACCAGTGATTGGGGTGGCAGTGAGGGCACAGATACGCAGTATTTT.

As regards this clonotype: A read error may explain this, as a much larger clone is one base away. This sequence joins TRBV19 and TRBJ2-7, with D maybe TRBD2 (5 bases). V was clipped by 0 bases and J by 4 bases, with 10 bases between them. CDR1 is LNHDA, CDR2 SQIVND, per germline (reference sequence). There are 14 residues in the CDR3. The CDR3 DNA follows: TGTGCCAGTAGTATAGATCCGAGGACTTACGAGCAGTACTTC. This translates into CASSIDPRTYEQYF.

This chain links TRBV4-1 with TRBJ2-7, with 9 bases that match TRBD1. CDR3 size: 15 residues. V shed 1 base and J 2 bases; nucleotides not matched to a gene: 3. Germline CDR1 is MGHRA and CDR2 is YSYEKL. The DNA for the CDR3 is TGCGCCAGCAGCCAAGGGACAGGGGCAACCTACGAGCAGTACTTC. Translated: CASSQGTGATYEQYF.

This clonotype has a handful of counts. The chain has TRBV14 and TRBJ2-7; a weak D match, TRBD1 (6 bases). Trimming shortened V by 2 bases and J by 6 bases, and 14 bases separated the two germline ends. Germline CDR1 SGHDN, CDR2 FVKESK. This CDR3 region has 14 residues. The CDR3 region is CASSQQTGSGEQYF. Written as DNA, the CDR3 is TGTGCCAGCAGCCAACAAACAGGGTCCGGCGAGCAGTACTTC.

This clonotype was counted many times. CDR3 bases: TGCAGTGCTAGATCAGGACTATCTGAGACCCAGTACTTC. Amino acid sequence: CSARSGLSETQYF. The chain recombines TRBV20-1 with TRBJ2-5, with a possible D match to TRBD2 (6 bases). Germline V gives CDR1 DFQATT, CDR2 SNEGSKA (reference sequence). This CDR3 spans 13 amino acids. V dropped 2 bases and J dropped 5 bases, with 12 bases sitting between them.

This clonotype was recorded at least ten times. The J gene is TRBJ1-3, the V gene TRBV27; D unresolved. CDR1 MNHEY and CDR2 SMNVEV come from the germline V gene (reference sequence). CDR3 size: 15 residues. V was clipped by 3 bases and J by 0 bases, with 9 bases between them. CDR3 DNA: TGTGCCAGCAGTTTTGTCCCGGTCTCTGGAAACACCATATATTTT. This translates into CASSFVPVSGNTIYF.

This clonotype was detected a few times. The chain is built from TRBV6-2 or TRBV6-3 and TRBJ1-2, with no clear D. CDR3 length: 14 residues. V dropped 6 bases and J dropped 0 bases, with 11 bases sitting between them. Germline V lookup: CDR1 MNHEY, CDR2 SVGEGT. CDR3 DNA: TGTGCCAGCAGAGCCGGCACAGCTAACTATGGCTACACCTTC. Translating it yields CASRAGTANYGYTF.

This clonotype was found many times. The rearrangement uses TRBV19 and TRBJ2-1; possible D gene TRBD1, 6 bases. V was trimmed by 6 bases and J by 6 bases, leaving 12 bases between them. This CDR3 is built from 13 residues. Per the germline V gene, CDR1 is LNHDA and CDR2 is SQIVND (reference sequence). DNA for the CDR3: TGTGCCAGTAGGACACAGGGCGCCAATGAGCAGTTCTTC. It yields the protein CASRTQGANEQFF.

This clonotype has at least ten counts. V usage is TRBV20-1 and J usage is TRBJ2-5; tentative D call: TRBD2 (5 bases). This CDR3 is built from 14 residues. The V gene lost 7 bases and the J gene lost 1 base, with 16 bases spanning the gap. Per the germline V gene, CDR1 is DFQATT and CDR2 is SNEGSKA (reference sequence). In nucleotides, the CDR3 is TGCAGTGTTCTGGACGTAGCGCTCCAAGAGACCCAGTACTTC. Protein product: CSVLDVALQETQYF.

This clonotype turned up a few times. The chain employs TRBV20-1 and TRBJ2-7; maybe TRBD2 (6 bases). Trimming took 3 bases from V and 3 from J, leaving 21 bases between them. CDR3 size: 16 residues. Germline lookup yields CDR1 DFQATT and CDR2 SNEGSKA (reference sequence). CDR3 in DNA: TGCAGTGCTAGGGGCACGGGGAGGAGTCTTAACTACGAGCAGTACTTC. Protein: CSARGTGRSLNYEQYF.

This clonotype has only a few counts. The chain couples TRBV7-9 to TRBJ1-3; TRBD1 matches 8 bases. This CDR3 has 16 amino acids. Trimming at V came to 4 bases and at J to 1 base, leaving 6 bases not matched to a gene. Germline V CDR1 and CDR2: SEHNR, FQNEAQ (reference sequence). As DNA, the CDR3 is TGTGCCAGCAGCTCCGCGGACAGGGATTCTGGAAACACCATATATTTT. This translates into CASSSADRDSGNTIYF.

The J gene is TRBJ2-5, the V gene TRBV18; D uncertain. The CDR3 is 12 amino acids. The ends were cut back, 6 bases at V and 4 bases at J, with 9 bases in the middle. Germline V gene lookup returns CDR1 KGHSH and CDR2 LQKENI. As DNA, the CDR3 is TGTGCCAGCTCCGCCCTTCGAGAGACCCAGTACTTC. Protein sequence: CASSALRETQYF.

J is TRBJ1-1 and V is TRBV30, with D tentatively TRBD1 (5 bases). Germline CDR1 reads GTSNPN; CDR2 reads SVGIG (reference sequence). The germline V and J ends were trimmed by 4 bases and 4 bases, with 13 bases remaining between them. This CDR3 has 13 amino acids. The CDR3 loop is CAWTTSGATEAFF. DNA for the CDR3: TGTGCCTGGACCACTTCTGGGGCCACTGAAGCTTTCTTT.

This clonotype showed up many times. J is TRBJ2-1 and V is TRBV2; D not certain. CDR3 length equals 11 residues. Germline V gene sequence: CDR1 SNHLY, CDR2 FYNNEI. V was cut by 3 bases and J by 3 bases, with 0 bases left in between. The CDR3 protein is CASSDYNEQFF. The CDR3 DNA reads as TGTGCCAGCAGTGACTACAATGAGCAGTTCTTC. Based on the CDR3 plus reference TRBV2 and TRBJ2-1, the full variable domain is EPEVTQTPSHQVTQMGQEVILRCVPISNHLYFYWYRQILGQKVEFLVSFYNNEISEKSEIFDDQFSVERPDGSNFTLKIRSTKLEDSAMYFCASSDYNEQFFGPGTRLTVL.

This clonotype was counted between two and nine times. The V and J genes are TRBV30 and TRBJ1-2, with D tentatively TRBD1 (6 bases). Germline values: CDR1 GTSNPN, CDR2 SVGIG (reference sequence). V gave up 3 bases and J gave up 8 bases, with 22 bases separating them. CDR3 size: 15 residues. The CDR3 DNA reads TGTGCCTGGAGCCGATCGGACAGCTCACCGAGGGGCTACACCTTC. The encoded protein is CAWSRSDSSPRGYTF.

CDR3 DNA: TGTGCCAGCAGTGGGCCTAGCGGGAGGGCGGGCGAGCAGTACTTC. It yields the protein CASSGPSGRAGEQYF. V and J are TRBV12-3 or TRBV12-4 and TRBJ2-7, with 12 bases that match TRBD2. V gave up 5 bases and J gave up 6 bases; unmatched junction bases: 8. The CDR3 sequence is 15 residues long.

This clonotype came up many times. The chain has TRBV4-1 and TRBJ2-3; TRBD2 matches at 9 bases. The CDR3 is made up of 15 amino acids. The germline V gene has CDR1 MGHRA and CDR2 YSYEKL. V trimming: 2 bases; J trimming: 6 bases; junction bases outside the gene matches: 6. The CDR3 DNA reads TGCGCCAGCAGCCAACTAGCGGGGACCCTGGATACGCAGTATTTT. It translates to CASSQLAGTLDTQYF.

The chain joins TRBV29-1 to TRBJ1-3; D not certain. Germline lookup yields CDR1 SQVTM and CDR2 ANQGSEA. V was shortened by 5 bases and J by 1 base, with 9 bases between the two germline ends. The CDR3 is 13 residues long. CDR3 DNA: TGCAGCGTTACGCGGGGTTCTGGAAACACCATATATTTT. Protein sequence: CSVTRGSGNTIYF.